This TCR beta chain was documented in a study of blood T cells in healthy people across ages. This CDR3 comprises 13 residues. The V gene's germline CDR1 is SGHTA and CDR2 FQGTGA. The V gene end was trimmed by 5 bases and the J gene end by 5 bases; junction bases not matched to a gene: 5. Next came a second PCR, run for about 7 to 12 cycles, which used a sample-barcoded 5' primer along with a J-beta primer mix. TCRdb fed the 5' RACE reads into MiXCR, producing one record per CDR3 protein. The table lists some 1.5 million distinct CDR3 sequences, roughly 27% of them singletons. There are many counts of this clonotype.

This sequence was found in a woman aged 25 to 39 in good health. Sequencing was performed on blood. The chain recombines TRBV7-3 with TRBJ1-1, with TRBD1 identical over 7 bases. The CDR3 nucleotides read TGTGCCAGCAGCCCGGGACAGAGGACTGAAGCTTTCTTT. Translated: CASSPGQRTEAFF.